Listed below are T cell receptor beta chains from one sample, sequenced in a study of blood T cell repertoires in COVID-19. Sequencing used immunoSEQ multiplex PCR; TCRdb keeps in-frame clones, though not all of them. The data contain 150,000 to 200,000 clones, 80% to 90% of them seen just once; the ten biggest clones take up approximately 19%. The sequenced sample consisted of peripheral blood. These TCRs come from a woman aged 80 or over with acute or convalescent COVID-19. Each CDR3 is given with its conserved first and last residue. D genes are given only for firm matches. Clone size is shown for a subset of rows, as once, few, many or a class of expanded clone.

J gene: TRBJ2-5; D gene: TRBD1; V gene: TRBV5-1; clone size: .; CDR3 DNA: TGCGCCAGCAGCGGGGCCGGGACAGGGGGCGGCGAGACCCAGTACTTC; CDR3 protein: CASSGAGTGGGETQYF
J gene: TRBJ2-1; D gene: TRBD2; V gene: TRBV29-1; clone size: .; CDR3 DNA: TGCAGCGTTGGGTCTAGCGGGCCGTACAATGAGCAGTTCTTC; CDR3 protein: CSVGSSGPYNEQFF
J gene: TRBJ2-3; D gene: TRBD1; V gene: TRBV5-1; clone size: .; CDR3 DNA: TGCGCCAGCAGCCGACAGGGGACAGATACGCAGTATTTT; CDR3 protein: CASSRQGTDTQYF
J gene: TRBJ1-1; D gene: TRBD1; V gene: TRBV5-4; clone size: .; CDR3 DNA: TGTGCCAGCAGCGACAAAAAGGGACAGACAAAGAACACTGAAGCTTTCTTT; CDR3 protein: CASSDKKGQTKNTEAFF
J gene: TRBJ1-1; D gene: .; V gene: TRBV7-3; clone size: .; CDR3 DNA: TGTGCCAGCAGCCTTGGACACCAGAACACTGAAGCTTTCTTT; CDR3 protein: CASSLGHQNTEAFF
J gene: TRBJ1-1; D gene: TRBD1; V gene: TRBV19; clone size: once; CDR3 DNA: TGTGCCAGTAGTGTACAGGGGGTGAACACTGAAGCTTTCTTT; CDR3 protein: CASSVQGVNTEAFF
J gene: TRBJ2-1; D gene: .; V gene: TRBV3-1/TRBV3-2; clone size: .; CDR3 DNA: TGTGCCAGCATGGGCCAGGGGCGATACAATGAGCAGTTCTTC; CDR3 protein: CASMGQGRYNEQFF
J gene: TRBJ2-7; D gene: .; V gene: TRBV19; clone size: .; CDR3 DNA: TGTGCCACCGGACTGCCCCCTTCCTACGAGCAGTACTTC; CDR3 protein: CATGLPPSYEQYF
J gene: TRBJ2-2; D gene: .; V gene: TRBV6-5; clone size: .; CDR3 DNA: TGTGCCAGCAGCAAGACTCTTACGAACACCGGGGAGCTGTTTTTT; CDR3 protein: CASSKTLTNTGELFF
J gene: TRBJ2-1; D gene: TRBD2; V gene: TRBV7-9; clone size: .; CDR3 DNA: TGTGCCAGCAGCCGGAACTGGGCGGGAGCCTTCAATGAGCAGTTCTTC; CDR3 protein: CASSRNWAGAFNEQFF
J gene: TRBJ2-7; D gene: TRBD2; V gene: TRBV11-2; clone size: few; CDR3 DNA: TGTGCCAGCAGCTTAGCAGGGACTAGCGTTACCTACGAGCAGTACTTC; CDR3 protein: CASSLAGTSVTYEQYF
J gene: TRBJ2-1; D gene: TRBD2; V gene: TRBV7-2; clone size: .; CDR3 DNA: TGTGCCAGCAGCTCCAGCGGGGGCCCCTCCAATGAGCAGTTCTTC; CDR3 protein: CASSSSGGPSNEQFF
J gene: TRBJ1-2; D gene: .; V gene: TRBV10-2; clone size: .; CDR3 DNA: TGCGCCAGCAGTGCGACAGATAACTATGGCTACACCTTC; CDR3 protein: CASSATDNYGYTF
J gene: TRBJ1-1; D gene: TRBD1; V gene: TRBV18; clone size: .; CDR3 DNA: TGTGCCAGCTCACTTACGGACAGGGTAATTGGGGCTTTCTTT; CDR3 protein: CASSLTDRVIGAFF
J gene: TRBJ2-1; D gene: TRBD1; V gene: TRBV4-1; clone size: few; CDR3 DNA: TGCGCCAGCAGCCAAGGGACAGGAAAATACAATGAGCAGTTCTTC; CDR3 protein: CASSQGTGKYNEQFF
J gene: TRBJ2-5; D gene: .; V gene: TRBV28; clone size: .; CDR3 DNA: TGTGCCAGCAGTTTACTGAGCGAAAAAGAGACCCAGTACTTC; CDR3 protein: CASSLLSEKETQYF
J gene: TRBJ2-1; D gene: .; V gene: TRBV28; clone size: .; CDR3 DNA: TGTGCCAGCAGTCCCCTAGTATCCAATGAGCAGTTCTTC; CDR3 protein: CASSPLVSNEQFF
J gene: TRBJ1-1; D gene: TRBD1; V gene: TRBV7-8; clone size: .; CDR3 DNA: TGTGCCAGCAGCTCACAAAGACAGGGGGCACGTTTGAACACTGAAGCTTTCTTT; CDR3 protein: CASSSQRQGARLNTEAFF
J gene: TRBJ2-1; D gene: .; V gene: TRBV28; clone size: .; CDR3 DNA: TGTGCCAGCTTTGTAAACAATGAGCAGTTCTTC; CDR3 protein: CASFVNNEQFF
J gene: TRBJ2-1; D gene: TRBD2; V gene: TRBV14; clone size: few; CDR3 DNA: TGTGCCAGCAGCTTCCAACTAGCGGGAGGGACACGGGGGCTCTACGATGAGCAGTTCTTC; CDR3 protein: CASSFQLAGGTRGLYDEQFF
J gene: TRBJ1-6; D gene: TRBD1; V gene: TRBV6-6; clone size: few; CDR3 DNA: TGTGCCAGCAGCATAATACAGGGGTTCAATTCACCCCTCCACTTT; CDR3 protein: CASSIIQGFNSPLHF
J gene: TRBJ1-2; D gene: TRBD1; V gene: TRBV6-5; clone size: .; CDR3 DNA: TGTGCCAGCAGCAGACAGGGTAGGGGTAACTATGGCTACACCTTC; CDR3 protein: CASSRQGRGNYGYTF
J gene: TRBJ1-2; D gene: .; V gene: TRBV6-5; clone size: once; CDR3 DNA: TGTGCCAGCAGCCTGACAGCCAACTATGGCTACACCTTC; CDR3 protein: CASSLTANYGYTF
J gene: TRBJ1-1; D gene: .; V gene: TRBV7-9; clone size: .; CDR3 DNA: TGTGCCAGCAGCCCCCCAGCAGGGGTGAAGAACACTGAAGCTTTCTTT; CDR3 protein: CASSPPAGVKNTEAFF
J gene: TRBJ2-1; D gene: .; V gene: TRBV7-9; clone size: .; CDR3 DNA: TGTGCCAGCAGCTTAGGGCGGGAGCAGTTCTTC; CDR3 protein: CASSLGREQFF
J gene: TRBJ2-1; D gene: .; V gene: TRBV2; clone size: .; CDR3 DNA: TGTGCCAGCAGTGTCGACAGGAACAATGGGCAGTTCTTC; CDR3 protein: CASSVDRNNGQFF
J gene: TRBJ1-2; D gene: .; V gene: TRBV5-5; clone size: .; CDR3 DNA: TGTGCCAGCAGCCCGGACAGCACCTACATATATGGCTACACCTTC; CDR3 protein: CASSPDSTYIYGYTF
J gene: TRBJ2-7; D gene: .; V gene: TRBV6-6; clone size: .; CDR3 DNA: TGTGCCAGCAGTTACTCGGTTGTCGGACAATCCTACGAGCAGTACTTC; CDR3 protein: CASSYSVVGQSYEQYF
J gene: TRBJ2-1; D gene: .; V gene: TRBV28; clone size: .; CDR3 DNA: TGTGCCAGCAGACGGGAGCTAGGGTTAAATGAGCAGTTCTTC; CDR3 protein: CASRRELGLNEQFF
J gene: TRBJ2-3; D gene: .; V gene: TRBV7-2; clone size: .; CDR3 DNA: TGTGCCAGCAGCTTACGTGTCGGGGCTAGCGTGGGCACAGATACGCAGTATTTT; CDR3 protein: CASSLRVGASVGTDTQYF
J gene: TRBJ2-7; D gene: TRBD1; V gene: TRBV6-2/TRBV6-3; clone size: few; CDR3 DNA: TGTGCCAGCAGCTCGACAGGGGGCGGCCCCTACGAGCAGTACTTC; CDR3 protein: CASSSTGGGPYEQYF
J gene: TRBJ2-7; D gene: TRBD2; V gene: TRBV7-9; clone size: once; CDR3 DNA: TGTGCCAGCAGCACACTAGCGGGGGGGCTGAAGCAGTACTTC; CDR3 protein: CASSTLAGGLKQYF
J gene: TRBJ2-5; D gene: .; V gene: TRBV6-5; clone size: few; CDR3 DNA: TGTGCCAGCAGTCGACAGGTCGCGGAGACCCAGTACTTC; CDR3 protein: CASSRQVAETQYF
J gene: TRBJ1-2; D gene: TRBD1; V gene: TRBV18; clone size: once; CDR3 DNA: TGTGCCAGCTCACCTGGGACAGGGAGGTATGGCTACACCTTC; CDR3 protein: CASSPGTGRYGYTF
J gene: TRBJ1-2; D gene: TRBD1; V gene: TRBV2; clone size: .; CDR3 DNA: TGTGCCAGCAGTGTTGAGACAGGGGCATACTATGGCTACACCTTC; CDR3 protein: CASSVETGAYYGYTF
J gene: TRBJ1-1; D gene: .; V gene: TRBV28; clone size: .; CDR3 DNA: TGTGCCAGCAGTTTTGGCCCGGGAAATACGGTCCCGAACACTGAAGCTTTCTTT; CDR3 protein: CASSFGPGNTVPNTEAFF
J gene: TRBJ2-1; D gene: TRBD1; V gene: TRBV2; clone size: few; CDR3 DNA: TGTGCCAGCAGTTGGACAGGGGGCAATGAGCAGTTCTTC; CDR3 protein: CASSWTGGNEQFF
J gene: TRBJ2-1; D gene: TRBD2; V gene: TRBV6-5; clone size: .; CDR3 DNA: TGTGCCAGCAGGGGACTAGCGGGACTCGGTGAGTTCTTC; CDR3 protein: CASRGLAGLGEFF
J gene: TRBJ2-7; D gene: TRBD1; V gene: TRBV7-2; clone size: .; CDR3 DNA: TGTGCCAGCAGCAACAGTAGGGACAGGGGGATACGGCAGTACTTC; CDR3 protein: CASSNSRDRGIRQYF
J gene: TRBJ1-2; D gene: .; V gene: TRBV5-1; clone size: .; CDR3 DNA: TGCGCCAGCAGCTTGGTCCAGGGCAACTATGGCTACACCTTC; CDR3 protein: CASSLVQGNYGYTF
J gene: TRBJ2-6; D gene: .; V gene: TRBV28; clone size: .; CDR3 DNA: TGTGCCAGCAACAGGGAAGGCTCTGGGGCCAACGTCCTGACTTTC; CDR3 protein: CASNREGSGANVLTF